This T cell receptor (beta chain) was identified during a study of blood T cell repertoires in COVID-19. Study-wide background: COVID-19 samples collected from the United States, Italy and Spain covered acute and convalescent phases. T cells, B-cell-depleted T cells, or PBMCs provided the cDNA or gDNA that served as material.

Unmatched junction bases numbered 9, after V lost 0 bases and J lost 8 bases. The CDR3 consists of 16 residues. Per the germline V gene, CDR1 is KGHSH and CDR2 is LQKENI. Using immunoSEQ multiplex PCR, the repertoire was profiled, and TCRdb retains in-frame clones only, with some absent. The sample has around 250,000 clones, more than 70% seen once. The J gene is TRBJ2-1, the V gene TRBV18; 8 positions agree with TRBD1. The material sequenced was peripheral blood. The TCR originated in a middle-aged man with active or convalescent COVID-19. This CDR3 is CASSPPVGQGTDEQFF. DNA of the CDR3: TGTGCCAGCTCACCACCGGTCGGACAGGGTACCGATGAGCAGTTCTTC.